This paragraph reports one T cell receptor beta chain. Its antigen is currently unknown. The genomic DNA of each subset was split evenly across several immunoSEQ plates. Sorted-subset replicate PCRs used 200 to 250 ng DNA, some 31,000 T cell genomes. Sequencing was performed with immunoSEQ multiplex PCR; in TCRdb, only in-frame clones are kept and a portion is missing. The data show about 2 million clones, just under 95% seen once. The sample comes from a study of shared clonotypes between healthy human individuals. Study background: The study drew on two women and a few men aged 18 to 49 as donors. Points from the study as a whole: When compared with the clonotypes that were shared by all four sorted-subset donors, the non-shared clonotypes turned out to have lower generation probabilities.

Naivety among CD8 cells was defined by CD45RO negativity and positive CCR7 selection, thereby excluding terminally differentiated effector memory CD45RA+ cells. This CDR3 spans 12 amino acids. The germline gives CDR1 GTSNPN, CDR2 SVGIG (reference sequence). V lost 0 bases and J 9 bases, leaving 9 bases between the germline ends. The specimen sequenced was naive CD8+ T cells sorted from blood. The chain uses TRBV30 and TRBJ2-1; D is unresolved. This TCR was recovered from a man aged 18 to 30 in good health. The DNA for the CDR3 is TGTGCCTGGAGTGTAGGAACCGCTGAGCAGTTCTTC. As protein: CAWSVGTAEQFF.